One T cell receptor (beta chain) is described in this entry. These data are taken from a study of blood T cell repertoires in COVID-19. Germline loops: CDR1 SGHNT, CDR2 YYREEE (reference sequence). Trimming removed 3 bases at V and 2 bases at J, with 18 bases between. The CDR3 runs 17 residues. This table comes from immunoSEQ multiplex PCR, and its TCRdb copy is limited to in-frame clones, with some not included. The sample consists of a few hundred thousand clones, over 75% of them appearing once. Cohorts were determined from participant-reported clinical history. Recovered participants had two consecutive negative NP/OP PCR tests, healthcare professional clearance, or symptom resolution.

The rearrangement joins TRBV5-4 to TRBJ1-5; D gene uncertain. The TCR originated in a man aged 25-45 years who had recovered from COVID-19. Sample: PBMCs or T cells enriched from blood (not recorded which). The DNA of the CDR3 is TGTGCCAGCAGCTCGTCCCCGGGAAAGGGTGGCAATCAGCCCCAGCATTTT. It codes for CASSSSPGKGGNQPQHF.